This TCR beta chain emerged from a study of T-cell memory formation after mild COVID-19. TCRdb analysed the 5' RACE reads with MiXCR anew, one entry per CDR3 protein. This sample has about half a million distinct CDR3 sequences, with approximately 18% found just once. This clonotype was found a few times. What it binds is unknown. Whole-study findings and limits: Contracting CD4+ clones lay largely in CM and EM, with CD8+ ones residing in EMRA.

Material for sequencing was PBMCs or a T cell subset sorted from them (not recorded which). The source of this sequence is an adult woman who had mild COVID-19 (a few samples of this study predate the infection). Cell type and time point are not known.

The CDR3 coding sequence is TGTGCCAGCAGTTACGCGCCTCACACAGATACGCAGTATTTT. It codes for CASSYAPHTDTQYF. The chain combines TRBV6-5 with TRBJ2-3; D is unclear. The CDR3 runs to 14 residues. Germline-derived CDR1 and CDR2 are MNHEY and SVGAGI. V lost 2 bases and J lost 2, with 8 bases in between.